A single sample is the source of the 11 T cell receptor beta chains below, sequenced in a study of identical twins. Each CDR3 protein gets one entry after TCRdb re-called the 5' RACE reads with MiXCR. This table holds 750,000 to 950,000 distinct CDR3 sequences, 9% to 15% found once. In addition, the sample was reused for a study of yellow fever vaccine responses in identical twins.

Sample: PBMCs. These receptors all stem from a woman younger than 35 in good health.

The chain combines TRBV7-8 with TRBJ1-5; TRBD1 agrees at 7 bases. This CDR3 has 16 amino acids. Losses at the gene ends were 6 bases for V and 9 bases for J; bases not matched to a gene: 17. Germline CDR1 reads SGHVS; CDR2 reads FQNEAQ. The CDR3 reads CASSRDRVFSFGPQHF. The CDR3 DNA sequence: TGTGCCAGCAGTCGCGACAGGGTTTTTTCTTTTGGGCCCCAGCATTTT.

This chain uses TRBV3-1 with TRBJ1-2; TRBD1 might be the D (5 bases). V lost 0 bases, J lost 7 bases, and 15 bases lay in between. The CDR3 sequence is 15 residues long. Germline CDR1 and CDR2: LGHDT and YNNKEL (reference sequence). In DNA, the CDR3 is TGTGCCAGCAGCCAAGAAATGGTAGGGGCGAGTGGCTACACCTTC. Protein sequence: CASSQEMVGASGYTF.

This clonotype was seen many times. The chain recombines TRBV6-5 with TRBJ2-1; 10 nucleotides agree with TRBD1. Germline CDR1 MNHEY, CDR2 SVGAGI. The CDR3 consists of 15 residues. Trimming at V came to 0 bases and at J to 4 bases, leaving 0 bases not matched to a gene. The CDR3 is CASSYSGQGYNEQFF. The DNA for the CDR3 is TGTGCCAGCAGTTACTCGGGACAGGGGTACAATGAGCAGTTCTTC.

This clonotype was observed a handful of times. This chain links TRBV20-1 with TRBJ2-5; 11 bases map to TRBD1. The junction had 6 bases not matched to a gene; V was cut back by 3 bases and J by 6 bases. The CDR3 length is 14 residues. Germline CDR1 reads DFQATT; CDR2 reads SNEGSKA (reference sequence). The CDR3 region has the DNA TGCAGTGCTAGTGGGACAGGGGGATTGAAGACCCAGTACTTC. Translated, it gives CSASGTGGLKTQYF.

This clonotype was detected ten times or more. The chain links TRBV7-9 to TRBJ2-1; possible D gene TRBD2, 6 bases. Germline-derived CDR1 and CDR2 are SEHNR and FQNEAQ (reference sequence). The CDR3 runs 16 residues. V was shortened by 5 bases and J by 0 bases, with 14 bases between the two germline ends. The CDR3 region has the DNA TGTGCCAGCAGCCGGCGGGCGGGGAGCTCCTACAATGAGCAGTTCTTC. Translation gives CASSRRAGSSYNEQFF.

Only a few counts were recorded for this clonotype. The rearrangement links TRBV20-1 to TRBJ1-6, with 7 bases identical to TRBD1. There are 16 residues in the CDR3. CDR1 and CDR2 (germline): DFQATT, SNEGSKA (reference sequence). V shed 5 bases, J shed 4 bases, and the junction held 11 bases outside the gene matches. CDR3 loop: CSARAKPGQYNSPLHF. CDR3 in DNA: TGCAGTGCTCGTGCGAAACCGGGACAGTATAATTCACCCCTCCACTTT.

The chain uses TRBV12-3 or TRBV12-4 and TRBJ2-5; D might be TRBD1 (7 bases). This CDR3 spans 16 amino acids. Between the trimmed V and J ends, which lost 5 bases and 5 bases, there was a span of 21 bases. For the CDR3, the DNA is TGTGCCAGCAGTCGAAAGGGACCGGCAGGGGGGGAGACCCAGTACTTC. Its protein product is CASSRKGPAGGETQYF.

The chain combines TRBV12-3 or TRBV12-4 with TRBJ2-1, with D possibly called TRBD1 or TRBD2 (6 bases each). Trimming shortened V by 7 bases and J by 8 bases, and 12 bases separated the two germline ends. CDR3 length: 12 amino acids. CDR3 loop: CASNTGAHEQFF. The DNA of the CDR3 is TGTGCCAGCAACACGGGGGCTCATGAGCAGTTCTTC.

This clonotype was observed many times. V usage is TRBV3-1 and J usage is TRBJ2-3; 7 nucleotides match TRBD2. With V trimmed by 4 bases and J by 6 bases, 4 bases remained unmatched. Germline V CDR1 and CDR2: LGHDT, YNNKEL (reference sequence). The CDR3 has 13 amino acids. In DNA, the CDR3 is TGTGCCAGCAGCCCAGGACTAGTTGATACGCAGTATTTT. Residues: CASSPGLVDTQYF.

V is TRBV6-1 and J is TRBJ2-6; D is uncertain. Looked up from germline, CDR1 is MNHNS and CDR2 is SASEGT. The germline V and J ends were trimmed by 5 bases and 0 bases, with 17 bases remaining between them. The CDR3 totals 18 residues. CDR3 sequence: CASSPLEFGHSGANVLTF. DNA for the CDR3: TGTGCCAGCAGTCCTCTCGAATTCGGGCACTCTGGGGCCAACGTCCTGACTTTC.

In its sample, this clonotype was seen a few times. The rearrangement joins TRBV10-3 to TRBJ1-1, with 9 nucleotides matching TRBD1. Germline V gene lookup returns CDR1 ENHRY and CDR2 SYGVKD. V trimming: 2 bases; J trimming: 5 bases; junction bases outside the gene matches: 6. The CDR3 loop spans 15 amino acids. In DNA, the CDR3 is TGTGCCATCAGTGAGCCGGGACAGGGTCGGACTGAAGCTTTCTTT. It codes for CAISEPGQGRTEAFF.